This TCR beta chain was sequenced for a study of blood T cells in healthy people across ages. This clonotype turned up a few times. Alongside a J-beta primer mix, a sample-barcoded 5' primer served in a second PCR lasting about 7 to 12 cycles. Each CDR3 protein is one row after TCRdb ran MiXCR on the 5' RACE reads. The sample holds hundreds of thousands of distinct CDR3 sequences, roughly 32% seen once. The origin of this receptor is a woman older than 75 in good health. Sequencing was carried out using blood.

For the CDR3, the DNA is TGCAGTCCCCGGGCCTATGGCTACACCTTC. Encoded protein: CSPRAYGYTF. The chain recombines TRBV20-1 with TRBJ1-2; no definite D call. CDR1 DFQATT and CDR2 SNEGSKA come from the germline V gene (reference sequence). V was pared by 8 bases and J by 4 bases, with 8 bases between. CDR3 length: 10 amino acids.